One and the same sample provided the 4 T cell receptor beta chains below, sequenced in a study of blood T cell repertoires in COVID-19. Produced via immunoSEQ multiplex PCR; TCRdb's table is partial and in-frame only. This table holds 400,000 to 550,000 clones, more than 85% found once. Sequences were obtained from peripheral blood. All receptors derive from a woman aged 25-40 years with acute or convalescent COVID-19.

The J gene is TRBJ2-5, the V gene TRBV6-1, with TRBD2 identical over 8 bases. This CDR3 has 13 residues. The V and J ends lost 2 bases and 7 bases, in that order; junction bases with no gene match: 3. CDR1 is MNHNS, CDR2 SASEGT, per germline. CDR3 nucleotide sequence: TGTGCCAGCAGTGAACCGCTAGCGGGGACCCAGTACTTC. Residues: CASSEPLAGTQYF.

The chain combines TRBV5-1 with TRBJ2-3; D is unresolved. The germline V and J ends were trimmed by 0 bases and 4 bases, with 12 bases remaining between them. This CDR3 has 15 amino acids. Germline V lookup: CDR1 SGHRS, CDR2 YFSETQ. In DNA form, the CDR3 reads TGCGCCAGCAGCTTGGCCAGGCAGCAATCAGATACGCAGTATTTT. This sequence encodes CASSLARQQSDTQYF.

The CDR3 loop is CASSELGAQETQYF. CDR3 sequence (DNA): TGTGCCAGCAGTGAATTAGGGGCACAAGAGACCCAGTACTTC. The chain joins TRBV6-1 to TRBJ2-5; tentative D call: TRBD1 (5 bases). Germline CDR1 reads MNHNS; CDR2 reads SASEGT. The CDR3 totals 14 residues. Trimming left V 2 bases short and J 2 bases short, with 9 bases between.

The CDR3 DNA is TGTGCCAGCAGTTTAAGGCAGAGACGGGACAACTTGGACACTGAAGCTTTCTTT. It codes for CASSLRQRRDNLDTEAFF. The V and J genes are TRBV28 and TRBJ1-1; D might be TRBD1 (6 bases). CDR3 length: 18 residues. Germline V lookup: CDR1 MDHEN, CDR2 SYDVKM. V lost 2 bases to trimming and J lost 3 bases, with 22 bases between them. The full variable domain, in which reference TRBV28 and TRBJ1-1 provide the parts outside the CDR3, is DVKVTQSSRYLVKRTGEKVFLECVQDMDHENMFWYRQDPGLGLRLIYFSYDVKMKEKGDIPEGYSVSREKKERFSLILESASTNQTSMYLCASSLRQRRDNLDTEAFFGQGTRLTVV.